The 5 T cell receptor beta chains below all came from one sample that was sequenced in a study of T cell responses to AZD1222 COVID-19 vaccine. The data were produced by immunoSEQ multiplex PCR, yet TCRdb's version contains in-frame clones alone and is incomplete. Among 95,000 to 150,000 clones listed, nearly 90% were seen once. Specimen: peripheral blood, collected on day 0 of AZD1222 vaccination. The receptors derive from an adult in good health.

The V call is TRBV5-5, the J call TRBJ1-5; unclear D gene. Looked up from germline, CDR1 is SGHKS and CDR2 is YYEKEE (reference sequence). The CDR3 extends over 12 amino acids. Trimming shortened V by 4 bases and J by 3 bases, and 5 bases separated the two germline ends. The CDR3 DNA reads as TGTGCCAGCAGCCTCCCCAATCAGCCCCAGCATTTT. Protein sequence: CASSLPNQPQHF.

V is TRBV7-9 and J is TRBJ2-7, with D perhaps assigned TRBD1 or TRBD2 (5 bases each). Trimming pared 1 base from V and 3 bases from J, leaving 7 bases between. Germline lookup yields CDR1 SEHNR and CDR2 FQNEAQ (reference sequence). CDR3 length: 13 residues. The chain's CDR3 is CASSLGGFYEQYF. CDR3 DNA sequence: TGTGCCAGCAGCTTAGGGGGGTTCTACGAGCAGTACTTC.

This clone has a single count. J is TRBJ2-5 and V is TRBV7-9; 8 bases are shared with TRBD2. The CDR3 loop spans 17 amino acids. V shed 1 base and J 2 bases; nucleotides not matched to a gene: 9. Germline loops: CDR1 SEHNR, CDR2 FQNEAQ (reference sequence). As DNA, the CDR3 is TGTGCCAGCAGCTTAGGGGCCAGCGGGGGTACACAAGAGACCCAGTACTTC. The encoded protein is CASSLGASGGTQETQYF.

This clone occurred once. CDR3 sequence (DNA): TGTGCCTGGAGTGTCGGACAACGTAACTATGGCTACACCTTC. Translating gives CAWSVGQRNYGYTF. The chain links TRBV30 to TRBJ1-2; possible D gene TRBD1, 5 bases. Per germline, CDR1 GTSNPN and CDR2 SVGIG (reference sequence). V lost 0 bases and J lost 1, with 9 bases in between. The CDR3 length is 14 residues.

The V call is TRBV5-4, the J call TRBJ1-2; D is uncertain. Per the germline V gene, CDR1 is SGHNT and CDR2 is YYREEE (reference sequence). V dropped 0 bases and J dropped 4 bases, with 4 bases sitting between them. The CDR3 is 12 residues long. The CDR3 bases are TGTGCCAGCAGCTTGGACAGCTATGGCTACACCTTC. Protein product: CASSLDSYGYTF. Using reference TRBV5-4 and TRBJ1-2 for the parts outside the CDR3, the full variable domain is ETGVTQSPTHLIKTRGQQVTLRCSSQSGHNTVSWYQQALGQGPQFIFQYYREEENGRGNFPPRFSGLQFPNYSSELNVNALELDDSALYLCASSLDSYGYTFGSGTRLTVV.